This T cell receptor (beta chain) was sequenced during a study of patients and donors after allogeneic stem cell transplantation. TCRdb fed the RT-PCR reads into MiXCR, producing one record per CDR3 protein. Here the sample spans roughly 880,000 distinct CDR3 sequences, around 17% being singletons. The table lists this clonotype with a few counts. The CDR3 runs 15 residues. The V gene lost 1 base and the J gene lost 8 bases, with 15 bases spanning the gap. Germline loops: CDR1 KGHSH, CDR2 LQKENI. Sequencing was done on a sample of blood, either unsorted or a sorted T cell fraction (not recorded which). The TCR sequence derives from a human donor who was either an allogeneic HSCT recipient or a stem cell or donor lymphocyte infusion donor (not recorded which). It is not recorded whose cells these are; they may come from a transplant donor. This chain joins TRBV18 and TRBJ2-1; possible D gene TRBD2, 6 bases. The CDR3 region is CASSPRDSRMDEQFF. For the CDR3, the DNA is TGTGCCAGCTCACCACGGGACTCACGGATGGATGAGCAGTTCTTC.